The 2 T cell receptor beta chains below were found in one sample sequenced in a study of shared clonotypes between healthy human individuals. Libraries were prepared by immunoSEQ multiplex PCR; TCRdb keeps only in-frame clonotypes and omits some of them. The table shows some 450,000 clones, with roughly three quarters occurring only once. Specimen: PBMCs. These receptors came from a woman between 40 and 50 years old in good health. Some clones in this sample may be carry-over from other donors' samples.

CDR3 in DNA: TGCGCCAGCAGAATTCTACAGGGGGCTGACACTGAAGCTTTCTTT. Translated, it gives CASRILQGADTEAFF. The V call is TRBV10-2, the J call TRBJ1-1; 9 bases are a match to TRBD1. After removal of 6 bases from V and 3 bases from J, the junction contained 8 bases not matched to a gene. The germline V gene has CDR1 WSHSY and CDR2 SAAADI. The CDR3 extends over 15 amino acids.

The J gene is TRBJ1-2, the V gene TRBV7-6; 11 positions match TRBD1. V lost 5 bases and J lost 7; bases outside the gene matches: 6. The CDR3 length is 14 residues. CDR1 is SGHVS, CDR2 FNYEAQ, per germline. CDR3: CASSRDRGISGYTF. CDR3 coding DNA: TGTGCCAGCAGCCGGGACAGGGGGATTAGTGGCTACACCTTC.